The table lists the clone carrying this T cell receptor (beta chain) with a few counts. Its antigen remains unknown. The V gene lost 0 bases and the J gene lost 15 bases, with 6 bases spanning the gap. Per the germline V gene, CDR1 is SEHNR and CDR2 is FQNEAQ (reference sequence). This CDR3 is built from 11 residues. RNA extraction gave at least 5.5 micrograms of total RNA per sample. The source of the sample is a study of blood T cells in healthy people across ages. Using a J-beta primer mix together with a sample-barcoded 5' primer, a second PCR was run for roughly 6 to 12 cycles. TCRdb independently ran MiXCR on the 5' RACE reads; one entry per CDR3 protein. In the table there are approximately 1.5 million distinct CDR3 sequences, roughly two fifths of which are singletons. Study observations and caveats: The study regarded diversity estimates from one million T cells as underestimates. TCR beta diversity was tightly associated with the proportion of naive T cells. Long-lived donors had more naive CD4+ cells and higher diversity than aged donors.

This clonotype was obtained from a woman aged 18-29 years in good health. The sample was blood. J is TRBJ1-6 and V is TRBV7-9; D unclear. The CDR3 DNA reads TGTGCCAGCAGCTTAGCAGAACGCCTCCACTTT. It is translated as CASSLAERLHF.